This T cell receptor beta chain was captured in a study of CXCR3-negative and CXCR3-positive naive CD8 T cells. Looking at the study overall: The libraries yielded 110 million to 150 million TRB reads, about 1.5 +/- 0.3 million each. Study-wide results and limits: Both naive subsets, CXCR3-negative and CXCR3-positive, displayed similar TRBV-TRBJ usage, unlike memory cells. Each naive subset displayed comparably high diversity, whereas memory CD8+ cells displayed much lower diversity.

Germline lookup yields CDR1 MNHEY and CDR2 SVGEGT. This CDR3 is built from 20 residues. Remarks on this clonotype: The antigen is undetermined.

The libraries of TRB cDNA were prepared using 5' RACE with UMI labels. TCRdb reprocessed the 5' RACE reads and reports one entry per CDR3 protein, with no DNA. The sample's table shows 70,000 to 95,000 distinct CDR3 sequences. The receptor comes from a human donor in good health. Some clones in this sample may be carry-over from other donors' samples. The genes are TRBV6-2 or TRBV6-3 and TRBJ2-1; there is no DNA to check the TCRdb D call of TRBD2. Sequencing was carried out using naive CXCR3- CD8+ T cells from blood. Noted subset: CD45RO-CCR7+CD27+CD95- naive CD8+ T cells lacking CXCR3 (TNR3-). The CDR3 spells CASSYPSLAGGITLTYEQFF.